The rows below give T cell receptor beta chains drawn from one sample of a study of human T cells and chemical hapten exposure. Using its own MiXCR run on the RACE reads, TCRdb lists one record per CDR3 protein. The profile shows about 68,000 distinct CDR3 sequences, around 9.9% of them singletons. The sequencing used whole blood, collected in connection with sensitization to the hapten diphenylcyclopropenone (DPC). Receptors originate from a woman aged 45 to 65 with alopecia areata. Some clones in this sample may be carry-over from other donors' samples. Both conserved end residues are part of each CDR3. A D gene is named only where the DNA matches it firmly. Clone size is stated in some rows and not others, as once, few, many or a class when expanded.

d_gene: .
j_gene: TRBJ1-5
v_gene: TRBV28
abundance: many
CDR3aa: CASSSGRGDQPQHF
CDR3nt: TGTGCCAGCAGTTCCGGCAGGGGTGATCAGCCCCAGCATTTT

d_gene: .
j_gene: TRBJ2-7
v_gene: TRBV18
abundance: few
CDR3aa: CASSSYLAGPYEQYF
CDR3nt: TGTGCCAGCTCATCTTACCTGGCGGGGCCCTACGAGCAGTACTTC

d_gene: TRBD1
j_gene: TRBJ1-1
v_gene: TRBV11-2
abundance: many
CDR3aa: CASSFRGGSPEAFF
CDR3nt: TGTGCCAGCAGCTTCAGGGGGGGGAGCCCGGAAGCTTTCTTT

d_gene: .
j_gene: TRBJ1-5
v_gene: TRBV5-6
abundance: .
CDR3aa: CASSLGGTPQHF
CDR3nt: TGTGCCAGCAGCTTGGGGGGGACGCCCCAGCATTTT

d_gene: TRBD1
j_gene: TRBJ1-2
v_gene: TRBV30
abundance: few
CDR3aa: CAWSVPWTGKYGYTF
CDR3nt: TGTGCCTGGAGTGTCCCCTGGACAGGAAAGTATGGCTACACCTTC

d_gene: .
j_gene: TRBJ2-3
v_gene: TRBV3-1
abundance: many
CDR3aa: CASSHKRVLSTDTQYF
CDR3nt: TGTGCCAGCAGCCACAAGCGGGTCCTTAGCACAGATACGCAGTATTTT

d_gene: .
j_gene: TRBJ2-3
v_gene: TRBV28
abundance: .
CDR3aa: CASTPAGFADTQYF
CDR3nt: TGTGCCAGCACCCCAGCGGGTTTCGCAGATACGCAGTATTTT

d_gene: TRBD1
j_gene: TRBJ1-2
v_gene: TRBV6-2/TRBV6-3
abundance: few
CDR3aa: CASRDTGGGYGYTF
CDR3nt: TGTGCCAGCAGAGATACAGGGGGCGGCTATGGCTACACCTTC

d_gene: TRBD1
j_gene: TRBJ1-1
v_gene: TRBV6-2/TRBV6-3
abundance: many
CDR3aa: CASTRTGVLGTEAFF
CDR3nt: TGTGCCAGCACTCGGACAGGGGTATTGGGCACTGAAGCTTTCTTT

d_gene: TRBD1
j_gene: TRBJ1-6
v_gene: TRBV14
abundance: many
CDR3aa: CASSQGTGTYNSPLHF
CDR3nt: TGTGCCAGCAGCCAAGGGACAGGGACCTATAATTCACCCCTCCACTTT

d_gene: TRBD2
j_gene: TRBJ2-3
v_gene: TRBV11-2
abundance: few
CDR3aa: CASSPRTSGSHDTQYF
CDR3nt: TGTGCCAGCAGCCCCCGGACTAGCGGGAGCCACGATACGCAGTATTTT

d_gene: .
j_gene: TRBJ1-4
v_gene: TRBV2
abundance: few
CDR3aa: CASSEQQNEKLFF
CDR3nt: TGTGCCAGCAGTGAACAGCAAAATGAAAAACTGTTTTTT

d_gene: .
j_gene: TRBJ1-2
v_gene: TRBV11-2
abundance: few
CDR3aa: CASSLRRGGAAEDPYTF
CDR3nt: TGTGCCAGCAGCTTGAGGCGTGGGGGGGCCGCCGAGGATCCCTACACCTTC

d_gene: TRBD2
j_gene: TRBJ2-7
v_gene: TRBV11-2
abundance: many
CDR3aa: CASSLGLAGPYEQYF
CDR3nt: TGTGCCAGCAGCTTAGGACTAGCGGGTCCCTACGAGCAGTACTTC

d_gene: .
j_gene: TRBJ2-5
v_gene: TRBV29-1
abundance: few
CDR3aa: CSGAEETQYF
CDR3nt: TGCAGCGGGGCCGAAGAGACCCAGTACTTC

d_gene: .
j_gene: TRBJ2-2
v_gene: TRBV6-5
abundance: .
CDR3aa: CASSSRYGELFF
CDR3nt: TGTGCCAGCAGTTCCCGGTACGGGGAGCTGTTTTTT

d_gene: .
j_gene: TRBJ1-1
v_gene: TRBV13
abundance: .
CDR3aa: CASSLGDSKMNTEAFF
CDR3nt: TGTGCCAGCAGCTTAGGGGACAGCAAAATGAACACTGAAGCTTTCTTT

d_gene: TRBD1
j_gene: TRBJ1-1
v_gene: TRBV18
abundance: many
CDR3aa: CASSPGDRVTEAFF
CDR3nt: TGTGCCAGCTCACCGGGGGACAGGGTGACTGAAGCTTTCTTT

d_gene: .
j_gene: TRBJ2-7
v_gene: TRBV6-6
abundance: few
CDR3aa: CASSPLQGSNYEQYF
CDR3nt: TGTGCCAGCAGTCCTCTACAGGGATCCAACTACGAGCAGTACTTC

d_gene: .
j_gene: TRBJ1-4
v_gene: TRBV5-6
abundance: .
CDR3aa: CASSLALDEKLFF
CDR3nt: TGTGCCAGCAGCTTGGCGCTCGATGAAAAACTGTTTTTT

d_gene: .
j_gene: TRBJ2-2
v_gene: TRBV6-5
abundance: many
CDR3aa: CASSYGTVNTGELFF
CDR3nt: TGTGCCAGCAGTTACGGGACGGTTAACACCGGGGAGCTGTTTTTT

d_gene: TRBD2
j_gene: TRBJ2-1
v_gene: TRBV7-9
abundance: .
CDR3aa: CASSQGGLAGNFF
CDR3nt: TGTGCCAGCAGCCAAGGAGGACTAGCGGGAAACTTCTTC

d_gene: TRBD2
j_gene: TRBJ2-1
v_gene: TRBV3-1
abundance: many
CDR3aa: CASSQFFSGRVYNEQFF
CDR3nt: TGTGCCAGCAGCCAGTTTTTTAGCGGGAGGGTTTACAATGAGCAGTTCTTC

d_gene: .
j_gene: TRBJ2-3
v_gene: TRBV6-2/TRBV6-3
abundance: few
CDR3aa: CASSLQGLSGADTQYF
CDR3nt: TGTGCCAGCAGTTTACAGGGATTATCCGGAGCAGATACGCAGTATTTT

d_gene: .
j_gene: TRBJ1-5
v_gene: TRBV6-6
abundance: few
CDR3aa: CASSPPVNQPQHF
CDR3nt: TGTGCCAGCAGCCCACCTGTTAATCAGCCCCAGCATTTT

d_gene: .
j_gene: TRBJ1-2
v_gene: TRBV7-2
abundance: many
CDR3aa: CASSFDSYGYTF
CDR3nt: TGTGCCAGCAGCTTTGACAGTTATGGCTACACCTTC

d_gene: .
j_gene: TRBJ2-3
v_gene: TRBV19
abundance: many
CDR3aa: CASSIDYADRRHTQYF
CDR3nt: TGTGCCAGTAGTATAGATTATGCGGACAGACGTCATACGCAGTATTTT

d_gene: TRBD2
j_gene: TRBJ2-7
v_gene: TRBV20-1
abundance: few
CDR3aa: CSARDSVPSGRAAYEQYF
CDR3nt: TGCAGTGCTAGAGATAGCGTCCCTAGCGGGAGGGCCGCCTACGAGCAGTACTTC

d_gene: .
j_gene: TRBJ2-3
v_gene: TRBV18
abundance: many
CDR3aa: CASSPGGLADTQYF
CDR3nt: TGTGCCAGCTCACCTGGGGGGCTGGCAGATACGCAGTATTTT

d_gene: .
j_gene: TRBJ2-7
v_gene: TRBV7-2
abundance: many
CDR3aa: CASSIGRGRDGQYF
CDR3nt: TGTGCCAGCAGCATCGGGCGGGGCCGGGACGGGCAGTACTTC

d_gene: .
j_gene: TRBJ2-6
v_gene: TRBV4-3
abundance: many
CDR3aa: CASSQGAGSWGANVLTF
CDR3nt: TGCGCCAGCAGCCAAGGGGCAGGTTCGTGGGGGGCCAACGTCCTGACTTTC

d_gene: TRBD2
j_gene: TRBJ2-1
v_gene: TRBV20-1
abundance: .
CDR3aa: CSAGTSGPYNEQFF
CDR3nt: TGCAGTGCCGGGACTAGCGGGCCCTACAATGAGCAGTTCTTC

d_gene: TRBD1
j_gene: TRBJ1-2
v_gene: TRBV30
abundance: many
CDR3aa: CAWRFGQGANGYTF
CDR3nt: TGTGCCTGGAGGTTCGGACAGGGGGCAAACGGCTACACCTTC

d_gene: .
j_gene: TRBJ1-2
v_gene: TRBV3-1
abundance: .
CDR3aa: CASSQVASYGYTF
CDR3nt: TGTGCCAGCAGCCAAGTTGCAAGCTATGGCTACACCTTC

d_gene: TRBD1
j_gene: TRBJ2-7
v_gene: TRBV3-1
abundance: few
CDR3aa: CASSLGQGIYEQYF
CDR3nt: TGTGCCAGCAGCCTGGGACAGGGGATTTACGAGCAGTACTTC

d_gene: .
j_gene: TRBJ2-2
v_gene: TRBV19
abundance: few
CDR3aa: CASSIDRGTGELFF
CDR3nt: TGTGCCAGTAGTATAGACAGGGGCACCGGGGAGCTGTTTTTT

d_gene: TRBD1
j_gene: TRBJ2-5
v_gene: TRBV9
abundance: .
CDR3aa: CASSAGTGTGQETQYF
CDR3nt: TGTGCCAGCAGCGCAGGGACCGGGACAGGACAAGAGACCCAGTACTTC

d_gene: .
j_gene: TRBJ1-6
v_gene: TRBV20-1
abundance: few
CDR3aa: CSARDNKRGDNSPLHF
CDR3nt: TGCAGTGCTAGAGATAATAAGAGGGGGGACAATTCACCCCTCCACTTT

d_gene: .
j_gene: TRBJ1-1
v_gene: TRBV5-4
abundance: few
CDR3aa: CASSVQGGAFTEAFF
CDR3nt: TGTGCCAGCAGCGTCCAGGGTGGGGCGTTTACTGAAGCTTTCTTT

d_gene: .
j_gene: TRBJ1-2
v_gene: TRBV19
abundance: many
CDR3aa: CASSIEPGTLGGYTF
CDR3nt: TGTGCCAGTAGTATAGAGCCCGGGACCCTGGGTGGCTACACCTTC

d_gene: .
j_gene: TRBJ1-3
v_gene: TRBV18
abundance: .
CDR3aa: CASSPTFLGGNTIYF
CDR3nt: TGTGCCAGCTCACCGACGTTCTTAGGAGGAAACACCATATATTTT